The rows below give T cell receptor beta chains drawn from one sample of a study of T cell responses to AZD1222 COVID-19 vaccine. Produced via immunoSEQ multiplex PCR; TCRdb's table is partial and in-frame only. Among some 66,000 clones listed, less than 90% were seen once. Sequenced material: peripheral blood, taken on day 0 of AZD1222 vaccination. All receptors come from an adult in good health. The CDR3 runs from the conserved cysteine through the conserved F or W. D genes are given only for firm matches. Clone size appears in some rows only: once, few, many, or a class for an expanded clone.

d_call clone_size j_call v_call cdr3_aa cdr3_nt
TRBD1 . TRBJ2-7 TRBV6-5 CASSPGQGVSYEQYF TGTGCCAGCAGTCCGGGACAGGGGGTGTCCTACGAGCAGTACTTC
TRBD1 . TRBJ1-6 TRBV5-5 CASSLTAGTGRSPLHF TGTGCCAGCAGCTTAACTGCCGGGACAGGGAGATCACCCCTCCACTTT
. . TRBJ1-5 TRBV19 CASSAVGGIGNQPQHF TGTGCCAGTAGTGCAGTAGGGGGTATCGGCAATCAGCCCCAGCATTTT
. once TRBJ1-4 TRBV4-1 CASSQDAKLFF TGCGCCAGCAGCCAAGATGCAAAACTGTTTTTT
TRBD2 . TRBJ2-1 TRBV4-1 CASSQVGRSGIRVGEQFF TGCGCCAGCAGCCAAGTCGGCCGCAGCGGGATCAGGGTGGGGGAGCAGTTCTTC
. . TRBJ1-1 TRBV29-1 CSVGRQVNTEAFF TGCAGCGTCGGGAGACAGGTGAACACTGAAGCTTTCTTT
. . TRBJ2-1 TRBV6-4 CASSPGDPQNEQFF TGTGCCAGCAGTCCCGGGGACCCCCAAAATGAGCAGTTCTTC
TRBD1 . TRBJ1-4 TRBV5-1 CASSLGGQGIGEKLFF TGCGCCAGCAGCTTGGGTGGACAGGGTATAGGTGAAAAACTGTTTTTT
TRBD2 . TRBJ2-1 TRBV4-3 CASSQDPGGNEQFF TGCGCCAGCAGCCAAGATCCGGGGGGCAATGAGCAGTTCTTC
TRBD1 few TRBJ1-2 TRBV7-2 CASSLDRGVASSF TGTGCCAGCAGCTTGGACAGGGGGGTTGCATCCTCCTTC
. . TRBJ2-7 TRBV28 CASSLGRVSDEQYF TGTGCCAGCAGTTTGGGCAGGGTCTCGGACGAGCAGTACTTC
. . TRBJ1-3 TRBV7-2 CASSLAPFNTIYF TGTGCCAGCAGCTTAGCCCCCTTTAACACCATATATTTT
TRBD2 . TRBJ2-1 TRBV4-1 CASSQDWRGITNEQFF TGCGCCAGCAGCCAAGACTGGCGGGGGATAACTAATGAGCAGTTCTTC
. . TRBJ1-1 TRBV18 CASSPAGQGAFF TGTGCCAGCTCACCGGCGGGCCAGGGCGCTTTCTTT
. . TRBJ1-2 TRBV4-1 CASSHDSGLKGGYTF TGCGCCAGCAGCCATGATTCGGGTTTGAAGGGCGGCTACACCTTC
. . TRBJ1-2 TRBV6-6 CASSYREWRGYTF TGTGCCAGCAGTTACAGGGAATGGCGTGGCTACACCTTC
TRBD1 few TRBJ1-1 TRBV29-1 CSVGTRQGFMNTEAFF TGCAGCGTTGGGACCCGACAGGGTTTCATGAACACTGAAGCTTTCTTT
. . TRBJ2-1 TRBV28 CASSSRPYNEQFF TGTGCCAGCAGTTCCAGACCCTACAATGAGCAGTTCTTC
. . TRBJ2-2 TRBV2 CASSAVEGANTGELFF TGTGCCAGCAGTGCCGTGGAGGGGGCGAACACCGGGGAGCTGTTTTTT
. . TRBJ1-1 TRBV27 CASSSQGEAFF TGTGCCAGCAGTTCGCAGGGTGAAGCTTTCTTT
. . TRBJ2-7 TRBV27 CASSLLTASSYEQYF TGTGCCAGCAGTTTGCTGACCGCGAGCTCCTACGAGCAGTACTTC
. . TRBJ1-1 TRBV18 CASSPKGNMNTEAFF TGTGCCAGCTCACCAAAGGGAAACATGAACACTGAAGCTTTCTTT
. . TRBJ2-7 TRBV10-1 CASSESGPFRYEQYF TGCGCCAGCAGTGAGTCAGGGCCCTTCAGGTACGAGCAGTACTTC
TRBD1 . TRBJ2-7 TRBV11-2 CASSYRDRGGEQYF TGTGCCAGCAGCTACCGGGACAGGGGGGGCGAGCAGTACTTC
. . TRBJ1-2 TRBV6-4 CASSDSGRGYGYTF TGTGCCAGCAGTGACTCGGGACGGGGGTACGGCTACACCTTC
. . TRBJ2-6 TRBV5-1 CASSPDGGSGANVLTF TGCGCCAGCAGCCCCGACGGAGGCTCTGGGGCCAACGTCCTGACTTTC
. . TRBJ2-7 TRBV5-1 CASSLEQGREQYF TGCGCCAGCAGCTTGGAACAGGGACGGGAGCAGTACTTC
. . TRBJ1-2 TRBV3-1/TRBV3-2 CASSQGLSTGVTDGYTF TGTGCCAGCAGCCAAGGCCTATCTACGGGGGTAACAGATGGCTACACCTTC
. . TRBJ2-3 TRBV29-1 CSGEGVSPRDTQYF TGCAGTGGCGAGGGCGTATCACCGAGAGATACGCAGTATTTT
. . TRBJ1-3 TRBV2 CASGGEPGNTIYF TGTGCCAGCGGGGGTGAGCCTGGAAACACCATATATTTT
. . TRBJ2-7 TRBV15 CATSNSGSPEQYF TGTGCCACCAGCAATTCCGGGTCTCCGGAGCAGTACTTC
. . TRBJ1-6 TRBV28 CAIFKVGGLTALHF TGTGCCATCTTTAAGGTGGGGGGGCTCACAGCCCTCCACTTT
TRBD1 . TRBJ2-6 TRBV11-2 CASSMGQGLLIRANVLTF TGTGCCAGCAGTATGGGACAGGGGCTGTTGATTCGGGCCAACGTCCTGACTTTC
. few TRBJ1-2 TRBV6-5 CASSYSAQTQAGYTF TGTGCCAGCAGTTACTCTGCACAGACTCAAGCTGGCTACACCTTC
TRBD2 . TRBJ2-1 TRBV7-2 CASSLARSSSGSGDEQFF TGTGCCAGCAGCTTAGCGAGATCATCTAGCGGGAGTGGCGATGAGCAATTCTTC
. . TRBJ1-2 TRBV30 CAWSVYGEGYTF TGTGCCTGGAGTGTATACGGGGAAGGCTACACCTTC
. . TRBJ1-1 TRBV6-6 CASSQPYFLSGMNTEAFF TGTGCCAGCAGTCAACCGTATTTCCTGTCGGGCATGAACACTGAAGCTTTCTTT
. . TRBJ2-7 TRBV20-1 CSALRQEQYF TGCAGTGCACTCAGACAGGAGCAGTACTTC
. . TRBJ2-7 TRBV6-5 CASSYRDFPTGEQYF TGTGCCAGCAGTTACCGGGACTTCCCCACGGGCGAGCAGTACTTC
. . TRBJ2-3 TRBV7-2 CASSPYGSTDTQYF TGTGCCAGCAGCCCCTATGGAAGCACAGATACGCAGTATTTT
. . TRBJ2-2 TRBV6-5 CASSLSRDTGELFF TGTGCCAGCAGTCTTTCACGGGACACCGGGGAGCTGTTTTTT
. . TRBJ1-6 TRBV30 CAWSPGLPGSPLHF TGTGCCTGGAGTCCCGGGCTACCTGGTTCACCCCTCCACTTT
TRBD1 . TRBJ1-6 TRBV14 CASSRQGASPLHF TGTGCCAGCAGCCGACAGGGAGCTTCACCCCTCCACTTT
. few TRBJ1-5 TRBV27 CASSFVNQPQHF TGTGCCAGCAGTTTTGTGAATCAGCCCCAGCATTTT
TRBD1 few TRBJ1-1 TRBV27 CASSSGTGAYTEAFF TGTGCCAGCAGTTCAGGGACAGGAGCCTACACTGAAGCTTTCTTT
TRBD1 . TRBJ1-4 TRBV19 CASSIPDRAKLFF TGTGCCAGTAGTATTCCGGACAGGGCCAAACTGTTTTTT
. few TRBJ1-2 TRBV2 CASRQTTGENYGYTF TGTGCCAGCCGTCAGACGACGGGAGAAAACTATGGCTACACCTTC
. . TRBJ1-1 TRBV6-2/TRBV6-3 CASSYSLDGWDTEAFF TGTGCCAGCAGTTACTCCTTGGACGGGTGGGACACTGAAGCTTTCTTT
. . TRBJ1-2 TRBV29-1 CSVGDGQVVYGYTF TGCAGCGTTGGTGACGGCCAAGTCGTCTATGGCTACACCTTC
. . TRBJ1-5 TRBV6-2/TRBV6-3 CASSYSGEVQPQHF TGTGCCAGCAGTTACTCGGGGGAGGTTCAGCCCCAGCATTTT